This T cell receptor beta chain was captured by sequencing in a study of T cell responses to AZD1222 COVID-19 vaccine. Study-wide points: Clonal diversity may have been underestimated, and the donors were mostly white British, with more females than males. Samples come after the peak T cell response, not at day 14.

This CDR3 contains 14 residues. Germline V gives CDR1 SEHNR, CDR2 FQNEAQ (reference sequence). The V and J ends lost 1 base and 5 bases respectively, with 11 bases between them. Only in-frame clones appear in the TCRdb table, and some are missing; sequencing was by immunoSEQ multiplex PCR. The repertoire includes 95,000 to 110,000 clones, nearly 90% of them detected once, and 4.5% to 6% sits in the top ten. This clone was recorded once. Its antigen is not identified. The sequence came from an adult who received the AZD1222 COVID-19 vaccine. V is TRBV7-9 and J is TRBJ2-5; tentative D call: TRBD2 (5 bases). Sequences were derived from peripheral blood, sampled 28 days after the second AZD1222 dose. This chain's CDR3 is CASSLDGGLETQYF. As DNA, the CDR3 is TGTGCCAGCAGCTTAGATGGCGGGTTGGAGACCCAGTACTTC.